The 20 T cell receptor beta chains reported below all come from one sample, sequenced in a study of T-cell reconstitution after alpha-beta-depleted transplantation in children. The TCRbeta library was prepared with unique molecular identifiers. TCRdb re-derived calls from the PCR reads in MiXCR, one entry per CDR3 protein. The sample comprises approximately 270,000 distinct CDR3 sequences, 9.9% of which are singletons, and over 9.5% rests with the top ten. The material was PBMCs from the stem cell graft donor, obtained from the stem cell graft. These receptors came from a human donor who donated a stem cell graft to a child with SCID.

This clonotype has a handful of counts. The genes are TRBV3-1 and TRBJ1-1; D may be TRBD1 (6 bases). Trimming left V 4 bases short and J 1 base short, with 10 bases between. The CDR3 is 14 residues long. CDR1 is LGHDT, CDR2 YNNKEL, per germline (reference sequence). CDR3 bases: TGTGCCAGCAGCCCCAGGGGCCGGAACACTGAAGCTTTCTTT. This encodes CASSPRGRNTEAFF.

This clonotype appeared a few times. The chain links TRBV25-1 to TRBJ2-7; D is undetermined. Germline lookup yields CDR1 MGHDK and CDR2 SYGVNS. V shed 1 base and J shed 5 bases, with 6 bases lying between them. This CDR3 is 12 amino acids long. CDR3 protein: CASSEWSNEQYF. The CDR3 region has the DNA TGTGCCAGCAGTGAATGGAGTAACGAGCAGTACTTC.

This clonotype was observed at least ten times. The chain combines TRBV10-3 with TRBJ2-2; 8 bases align to TRBD2. V lost 6 bases and J lost 3; bases outside the gene matches: 12. The CDR3 consists of 17 residues. Germline lookup yields CDR1 ENHRY and CDR2 SYGVKD. CDR3 amino acids: CAIRDNRGGVDTGELFF. CDR3 nucleotide sequence: TGTGCCATCAGAGATAATCGGGGGGGCGTTGACACCGGGGAGCTGTTTTTT.

This clonotype was seen ten or more times. V and J are TRBV5-1 and TRBJ2-1, with D possibly matching TRBD2 (6 bases). Germline V gene lookup returns CDR1 SGHRS and CDR2 YFSETQ. V dropped 0 bases and J dropped 3 bases, with 13 bases sitting between them. This CDR3 is 16 amino acids long. For the CDR3, the DNA is TGCGCCAGCAGCTTGGGGGACTTAGCGCTCTACAATGAGCAGTTCTTC. This translates into CASSLGDLALYNEQFF. The whole variable domain, filled in from reference TRBV5-1 and TRBJ2-1, reads KAGVTQTPRYLIKTRGQQVTLSCSPISGHRSVSWYQQTPGQGLQFLFEYFSETQRNKGNFPGRFSGRQFSNSRSEMNVSTLELGDSALYLCASSLGDLALYNEQFFGPGTRLTVL.

The CDR3 region has the DNA TGCGCCAGCAGCTTGGGATCAGGAATCTATGGCTACACCTTC. Encoded protein: CASSLGSGIYGYTF. The chain couples TRBV5-1 to TRBJ1-2; D gene unclear. The CDR3 length is 14 residues. Per the germline V gene, CDR1 is SGHRS and CDR2 is YFSETQ. V was pared by 0 bases and J by 4 bases, with 10 bases between.

This clonotype showed up just a few times. The chain recombines TRBV29-1 with TRBJ2-7; 8 bases map to TRBD1. Germline lookup yields CDR1 SQVTM and CDR2 ANQGSEA. V was pared by 7 bases and J by 0 bases, with 8 bases of the junction left unmatched. The CDR3 is 14 amino acids. In DNA, the CDR3 is TGCAGCGGGGGCCGGGACAGGAGCTCCTACGAGCAGTACTTC. Translated, it gives CSGGRDRSSYEQYF.

This clonotype was counted at least ten times. The V and J genes are TRBV5-6 and TRBJ2-3; D is unresolved. V lost 4 bases, J lost 0 bases, and 18 bases lay in between. This CDR3 is built from 17 residues. Germline loops: CDR1 SGHDT, CDR2 YYEEEE. The CDR3 region has the DNA TGTGCCAGCAGCCAAATGGTTGGCACCACTAGCACAGATACGCAGTATTTT. Translating gives CASSQMVGTTSTDTQYF.

This clonotype was counted a few times. The V gene is TRBV5-1, the J gene TRBJ1-4; 8 nucleotides agree with TRBD1. The CDR3 sequence is 15 residues long. The germline CDR1 and CDR2 sequences are SGHRS and YFSETQ. The junction had 2 bases not matched to a gene; V was cut back by 3 bases and J by 1 base. The CDR3 region is CASSYGQGTNEKLFF. CDR3 DNA sequence: TGCGCCAGCAGCTACGGACAGGGAACTAATGAAAAACTGTTTTTT.

Comments on this clonotype: Possible read error: a much larger clone is one base away. It is likely a read error, because the conserved phenylalanine at the end of the CDR3 is missing. The chain carries TRBV10-3 and TRBJ2-5, with 8 bases aligning to TRBD2. The CDR3 spans 15 residues. Trimming took 0 bases from V and 1 from J; bases not matched to a gene: 1. The germline CDR1 and CDR2 sequences are ENHRY and SYGVKD. The CDR3 nucleotides are TGTGCCATCAGTGAGTCAGCGGGAGCCCAAGAGACCCAGTACTTA. As protein: CAISESAGAQETQYL.

The CDR3 spells CASSHRRSPYEQYF. CDR3 DNA: TGTGCCAGCAGCCACCGAAGGAGCCCCTACGAGCAGTACTTC. This chain joins TRBV3-1 and TRBJ2-7, with unresolved D. Between the trimmed V and J ends, which lost 3 bases and 2 bases, there was a span of 11 bases. Germline CDR1 is LGHDT and CDR2 is YNNKEL (reference sequence). The CDR3 has 14 residues.

The chain has TRBV5-1 and TRBJ2-3, with a possible D match to TRBD2 (6 bases). Germline CDR1 SGHRS, CDR2 YFSETQ. The CDR3 is 16 residues long. The germline V and J ends were trimmed by 4 bases and 10 bases, with 25 bases remaining between them. The DNA for the CDR3 is TGCGCCAGCAGCCCCCGGGATAGCGGCTTTCAGAGTGCGCAGTATTTT. Translated: CASSPRDSGFQSAQYF.

The sample holds many counts of this clonotype. The V and J genes are TRBV12-3 or TRBV12-4 and TRBJ2-1, with D tentatively TRBD1 (6 bases). The CDR3 sequence is 15 residues long. V dropped 3 bases and J dropped 2 bases, with 11 bases sitting between them. The CDR3, as DNA: TGTGCCAGCAGTTTGGCCGGGACACCCTACAATGAGCAGTTCTTC. It encodes CASSLAGTPYNEQFF.

This chain links TRBV5-8 with TRBJ2-3; the match to TRBD1 covers 8 bases. The J segment lost 2 bases and the V segment lost 4 bases, leaving 6 bases of the junction unmatched. The CDR3 runs to 15 residues. Germline assignment: CDR1 SGHTS and CDR2 YDEGEE. In nucleotides, the CDR3 is TGTGCCAGCAGCCCAGGGGGCAGGACCACAGATACGCAGTATTTT. Its protein product is CASSPGGRTTDTQYF. The full variable domain, with the rest looked up from reference TRBV5-8 and TRBJ2-3, is EAGVTQSPTHLIKTRGQQATLRCSPISGHTSVYWYQQALGLGLQFLLWYDEGEERNRGNFPPRFSGRQFPNYSSELNVNALELEDSALYLCASSPGGRTTDTQYFGPGTRLTVL.

The table lists this clonotype with a few counts. Here the CDR3 reads CSAWTEVRGYGYTF. CDR3 nucleotides: TGCAGTGCTTGGACGGAGGTTCGGGGCTATGGCTACACCTTC. This rearrangement joins TRBV20-1 to TRBJ1-2; D is ambiguous. The V end was cut by 5 bases, the J end by 4 bases, with 17 bases between. CDR1 and CDR2 (germline): DFQATT, SNEGSKA (reference sequence). The CDR3 covers 14 residues.

This clonotype showed up just a few times. The rearrangement joins TRBV27 to TRBJ2-7; a weak D match, TRBD1 (6 bases). With 10 bases removed from V and 5 bases from J, the gap between germline ends came to 18 bases. This CDR3 spans 13 amino acids. CDR1 is MNHEY, CDR2 SMNVEV, per germline (reference sequence). CDR3 DNA: TGTGCCACCCAGTCAGGGGTGGAGGACGAGCAGTACTTC. This codes for CATQSGVEDEQYF.

This clonotype was detected a few times. The V call is TRBV9, the J call TRBJ1-6, with unresolved D. The germline CDR1 and CDR2 sequences are SGDLS and YYNGEE. Trimming shortened V by 0 bases and J by 9 bases, and 13 bases separated the two germline ends. This CDR3 is 15 amino acids long. Written as DNA, the CDR3 is TGTGCCAGCAGCGTAGATACGGGTTTATTTTCACCCCTCCACTTT. This sequence encodes CASSVDTGLFSPLHF.

This clonotype was seen only a few times. This rearrangement joins TRBV6-6 to TRBJ2-7; D remains unclear. The germline V and J ends were trimmed by 2 bases and 2 bases, with 7 bases remaining between them. Germline CDR1 MNHNY, CDR2 SVGAGI (reference sequence). The CDR3 totals 13 residues. The CDR3, as DNA: TGTGCCAGCAGTTACCGGCAGACCTACGAGCAGTACTTC. This codes for CASSYRQTYEQYF.

J is TRBJ2-7 and V is TRBV21-1; the table names TRBD2, a call not compared with the DNA. TRBV21-1 is termed a pseudogene. The CDR3 is made up of 11 amino acids. The CDR3 nucleotides are TGTGCCAGCAGCAAGGGAGACGAGCAGTACTTC. This encodes CASSKGDEQYF.

The chain uses TRBV27 and TRBJ1-4; the D gene is possibly TRBD1 (5 bases). V was trimmed by 1 base and J by 5 bases, leaving 8 bases between them. The CDR3 loop spans 14 amino acids. CDR1 and CDR2 (germline): MNHEY, SMNVEV (reference sequence). The CDR3 DNA follows: TGTGCCAGCAGTTTATACGGGGGGAATGAAAAACTGTTTTTT. This translates into CASSLYGGNEKLFF.

The chain links TRBV11-2 to TRBJ2-2, with TRBD1 as a possible D gene (6 bases). The length of the CDR3 is 17 residues. Trimming took off 4 bases at V and 4 bases at J, with 19 bases between the two ends. CDR1 and CDR2 from the germline V gene are SGHAT and FQNNGV. The CDR3 is CASSSPTGFEITGELFF. In DNA form, the CDR3 reads TGTGCCAGCAGCTCCCCTACAGGGTTTGAGATCACCGGGGAGCTGTTTTTT.